These 23 T cell receptor beta chains share one sample of origin, sequenced in a study of cytomegalovirus exposure and HLA in healthy donors. Use of 60 Vbeta and 13 Jbeta primers characterized the PCR. The repertoire was sequenced with immunoSEQ multiplex PCR; TCRdb's copy has only in-frame clones and lacks some. In the table there are about 95,000 clones, 78% of which are singletons. The source material was PBMCs. The source is a woman between 40 and 55 years old in good health and CMV-seropositive.

This chain joins TRBV18 and TRBJ1-1, with D maybe TRBD1 (6 bases). V lost 4 bases and J 3 bases, leaving 12 bases between the germline ends. This CDR3 has 14 residues. Per germline, CDR1 KGHSH and CDR2 LQKENI. CDR3 bases: TGTGCCAGCTCACTTTGGGACACGTACACTGAAGCTTTCTTT. It yields the protein CASSLWDTYTEAFF.

Details on this clone: The sample contains more than one DNA sequence encoding this CDR3. The rearrangement uses TRBV5-1 and TRBJ1-2, with a tentative D call TRBD1 (5 bases). Germline lookup yields CDR1 SGHRS and CDR2 YFSETQ. With 1 base removed from V and 7 bases from J, the gap between germline ends came to 17 bases. The CDR3 is made up of 15 amino acids. CDR3: CASSLNWATGGGYTF. Written as DNA, the CDR3 is TGCGCCAGCAGCTTGAATTGGGCCACGGGGGGTGGCTACACCTTC.

This clone was picked up one time. This chain uses TRBV7-9 with TRBJ2-3; a weak D match, TRBD2 (5 bases). Trimming stripped 2 bases from V and 2 bases from J, with 14 bases between. The CDR3 loop spans 16 amino acids. Germline V gives CDR1 SEHNR, CDR2 FQNEAQ (reference sequence). This chain's CDR3 is CASSLTGKGLTDTQYF. The CDR3 DNA reads TGTGCCAGCAGCTTAACCGGGAAAGGCCTCACAGATACGCAGTATTTT.

This rearrangement joins TRBV4-1 to TRBJ1-1, with 7 bases lining up with TRBD1. CDR3 length: 15 residues. Trimming cost V 2 bases and J 7 bases; bases outside gene matches: 10. Germline V gene lookup returns CDR1 MGHRA and CDR2 YSYEKL. CDR3 region: CASSQQEGARVEAFF. The CDR3 bases are TGCGCCAGCAGCCAACAGGAGGGGGCGCGGGTTGAAGCTTTCTTT.

This clone was observed a few times. The chain couples TRBV28 to TRBJ2-7; the match to TRBD2 covers 8 bases. The CDR3 sequence is 13 residues long. V gave up 6 bases and J gave up 3 bases; unmatched junction bases: 4. Germline CDR1 is MDHEN and CDR2 is SYDVKM. The CDR3 DNA is TGTGCCAGCAGGGCGGGAGGAATCTACGAGCAGTACTTC. The encoded protein is CASRAGGIYEQYF.

This chain uses TRBV19 with TRBJ1-5; 9 bases align to TRBD1. V was clipped by 9 bases and J by 3 bases; unmatched bases: 15. Germline V gene lookup returns CDR1 LNHDA and CDR2 SQIVND (reference sequence). The CDR3 is 17 amino acids. CDR3 sequence (DNA): TGTGCCAGCGACACGATGCTGGGGACAGGGTACAATCAGCCCCAGCATTTT. Encoded protein: CASDTMLGTGYNQPQHF.

The chain joins TRBV5-1 to TRBJ1-1; maybe TRBD1 (5 bases). This CDR3 comprises 14 residues. V lost 1 base and J lost 4, with 11 bases in between. The germline V gene encodes CDR1 SGHRS and CDR2 YFSETQ. This chain's CDR3 is CASSLKGWGTEAFF. In nucleotides, the CDR3 is TGCGCCAGCAGCTTGAAGGGGTGGGGCACTGAAGCTTTCTTT.

The CDR3 DNA reads TGCGCCAGCAGCCATTCTCCCGGACAGGGGACCTACGAGCAGTACTTC. Translation: CASSHSPGQGTYEQYF. The chain recombines TRBV4-1 with TRBJ2-7; 9 positions agree with TRBD1. CDR1 and CDR2 from the germline V gene are MGHRA and YSYEKL. V lost 3 bases to trimming and J lost 2 bases; unmatched junction nucleotides: 8. There are 16 residues in the CDR3.

The sample holds one count of this clone. The chain recombines TRBV5-1 with TRBJ2-3, with TRBD1 identical over 8 bases. The CDR3 has 14 amino acids. Germline V CDR1 and CDR2: SGHRS, YFSETQ. Losses at the gene ends were 1 base for V and 5 bases for J; bases not matched to a gene: 3. CDR3 in amino acids: CASSLLQGEDTQYF. CDR3 DNA sequence: TGCGCCAGCAGCTTGCTACAGGGGGAAGATACGCAGTATTTT.

The sample holds a few counts of this clone. The chain joins TRBV5-5 to TRBJ2-3; 8 nucleotides line up with TRBD2. The CDR3 spans 18 residues. In germline, CDR1 is SGHKS, CDR2 YYEKEE (reference sequence). Unmatched junction bases numbered 17, after V lost 4 bases and J lost 4 bases. Here the CDR3 DNA reads TGTGCCAGCAGCCGGATAGCGGGATCAGCCCAGCGACCAGATACGCAGTATTTT. Protein product: CASSRIAGSAQRPDTQYF.

This clone showed up just a few times. This rearrangement joins TRBV7-3 to TRBJ2-7; the D gene is possibly TRBD2 (6 bases). This CDR3 region has 13 residues. Germline CDR1 is SGHTA and CDR2 is FQGTGA. The V and J ends lost 4 bases and 7 bases respectively, with 14 bases between them. Written as DNA, the CDR3 is TGTGCCAGCAGCTCCCAGGCCGCGGGAGAGCAGTACTTC. It yields the protein CASSSQAAGEQYF.

The chain joins TRBV7-8 to TRBJ1-5; D is uncertain. Germline V gene sequence: CDR1 SGHVS, CDR2 FQNEAQ. The CDR3 is 12 amino acids. V lost 2 bases and J 9 bases, leaving 8 bases between the germline ends. CDR3 sequence (DNA): TGTGCCAGCAGCTTACAGGCCGGGCCCCAGCATTTT. As protein: CASSLQAGPQHF.

V gene TRBV5-1 combines with J gene TRBJ2-1; the match to TRBD2 covers 10 bases. The CDR3 sequence is 16 residues long. The V gene's germline CDR1 is SGHRS and CDR2 YFSETQ. Trimming took 3 bases from V and 5 from J; bases not matched to a gene: 8. This CDR3 is CASSWAWTSGNNEQFF. DNA for the CDR3: TGCGCCAGCAGCTGGGCTTGGACTAGCGGTAACAATGAGCAGTTCTTC. The full variable domain, completed using reference TRBV5-1 and TRBJ2-1, is KAGVTQTPRYLIKTRGQQVTLSCSPISGHRSVSWYQQTPGQGLQFLFEYFSETQRNKGNFPGRFSGRQFSNSRSEMNVSTLELGDSALYLCASSWAWTSGNNEQFFGPGTRLTVL.

The chain has TRBV19 and TRBJ2-6; 9 nucleotides line up with TRBD1. Germline values: CDR1 LNHDA, CDR2 SQIVND (reference sequence). J gave up 0 bases and V 6 bases, and 3 bases lay outside the gene matches. The CDR3 spans 16 residues. The CDR3 sequence: CASRGTGTSGANVLTF. The CDR3, as DNA: TGTGCCAGTAGGGGGACAGGGACCTCTGGGGCCAACGTCCTGACTTTC.

Points on this clone: The CDR3 does not end in the conserved phenylalanine or tryptophan, so this is likely a read error. This sequence joins TRBV5-4 and TRBJ1-1; D is unresolved. The ends were cut back, 0 bases at V and 2 bases at J, with 8 bases in the middle. CDR1 is SGHNT and CDR2 is YYREEE in the germline V gene (reference sequence). This CDR3 spans 14 amino acids. CDR3 amino acids: CASSLAPGNTEAFL. For the CDR3, the DNA is TGTGCCAGCAGCTTGGCCCCAGGCAACACTGAAGCTTTCCTT.

This clone occurred once. The V and J genes are TRBV29-1 and TRBJ2-1; possibly TRBD1 for D (6 bases). The CDR3 runs 14 residues. The germline V and J ends were trimmed by 2 bases and 4 bases, with 12 bases remaining between them. Germline CDR1 is SQVTM and CDR2 is ANQGSEA. Written as DNA, the CDR3 is TGCAGCGTTGAAAGACAGGAAGGGTACAATGAGCAGTTCTTC. Its protein product is CSVERQEGYNEQFF.

The V and J genes are TRBV2 and TRBJ2-7, with 8 bases matching TRBD2. With V trimmed by 7 bases and J by 2 bases, 22 bases remained unmatched. Germline assignment: CDR1 SNHLY and CDR2 FYNNEI. This CDR3 region has 19 residues. This CDR3 reads CASMDSGTRYGPFPYEQYF. DNA of the CDR3: TGTGCCAGCATGGATAGCGGGACGCGATATGGACCATTCCCCTACGAGCAGTACTTC.

The chain joins TRBV5-6 to TRBJ1-6; TRBD1 might be the D (6 bases). The CDR3 contains 14 residues. Per germline, CDR1 SGHDT and CDR2 YYEEEE. V lost 0 bases and J lost 6, with 7 bases in between. This CDR3 is CASSLEQGNSPLHF. For the CDR3, the DNA is TGTGCCAGCAGCTTGGAACAGGGTAATTCACCCCTCCACTTT.

The chain couples TRBV5-4 to TRBJ2-1; 13 bases line up with TRBD2. Germline V gene lookup returns CDR1 SGHNT and CDR2 YYREEE (reference sequence). The CDR3 spans 17 residues. V shed 5 bases and J 2 bases; nucleotides not matched to a gene: 7. In DNA, the CDR3 is TGTGCCAGCAGGGAGGGACTAGCGGGGTTACCCTACAATGAGCAGTTCTTC. Protein product: CASREGLAGLPYNEQFF.

The chain is built from TRBV7-9 and TRBJ1-2; weak D call: TRBD1 (6 bases). V shed 3 bases and J shed 4 bases, with 15 bases lying between them. Germline CDR1 reads SEHNR; CDR2 reads FQNEAQ (reference sequence). CDR3 length equals 15 residues. Here the CDR3 reads CASSFGGGMGYGYTF. The DNA of the CDR3 is TGTGCCAGCAGCTTTGGTGGGGGCATGGGCTATGGCTACACCTTC.

V is TRBV29-1 and J is TRBJ2-7; D may be TRBD2 (5 bases). This CDR3 region has 15 residues. The V end lost 2 bases, the J end lost 4 bases, and 18 bases lay between the germline ends. Germline V gene lookup returns CDR1 SQVTM and CDR2 ANQGSEA. The CDR3 nucleotides read TGCAGCGTTGAAAAGTTGAGAGAGGGCCCTTACGAGCAGTACTTC. Residues: CSVEKLREGPYEQYF.

This clone was found once. This chain links TRBV5-1 with TRBJ2-1; weak D call: TRBD2 (6 bases). The germline CDR1 and CDR2 sequences are SGHRS and YFSETQ. V lost 4 bases, J lost 3 bases, and 17 bases lay in between. The CDR3 is made up of 16 amino acids. CDR3: CASSRRVAADYNEQFF. The CDR3 nucleotides are TGCGCCAGCAGCCGCCGGGTAGCGGCTGACTACAATGAGCAGTTCTTC.

This clone showed up just a few times. The chain uses TRBV30 and TRBJ1-4, with TRBD1 matching over 8 bases. Germline lookup yields CDR1 GTSNPN and CDR2 SVGIG (reference sequence). The CDR3 runs 15 residues. V dropped 8 bases and J dropped 8; count of bases not matched to a gene: 16. CDR3 bases: TGTGCCACCGTCGAGGACAGGGCTTTTGGGGAAAAACTGTTTTTT. Amino acids: CATVEDRAFGEKLFF. Supplemented by reference TRBV30 and TRBJ1-4, the full variable domain reads SQTIHQWPATLVQPVGSPLSLECTVEGTSNPNLYWYRQAAGRGLQLLFYSVGIGQISSEVPQNLSASRPQDRQFILSSKKLLLSDSGFYLCATVEDRAFGEKLFFGSGTQLSVL.